The 6 T cell receptor beta chains below come from one sample, sequenced in a study of cytomegalovirus exposure and HLA in healthy donors. PCR amplification relied on 60 Vbeta primers (plus 13 Jbeta primers). Repertoires were generated with immunoSEQ multiplex PCR, while TCRdb's copy carries only in-frame clones and drops some. The data show approximately 140,000 clones, around 81% seen once. The sample consisted of PBMCs. The receptor source for this set is a man younger than 30 in good health and CMV-seronegative.

Only one count was recorded for this clone. The genes are TRBV19 and TRBJ1-1, with TRBD1 matching over 10 bases. In germline, CDR1 is LNHDA, CDR2 SQIVND (reference sequence). V shed 4 bases, J shed 1 base, and the junction held 9 bases outside the gene matches. This CDR3 has 17 amino acids. The CDR3 loop is CASSKPGQGFANTEAFF. DNA of the CDR3: TGTGCCAGTAGTAAGCCGGGACAGGGGTTTGCGAACACTGAAGCTTTCTTT. Filled out from reference TRBV19 and TRBJ1-1, the complete variable domain reads DGGITQSPKYLFRKEGQNVTLSCEQNLNHDAMYWYRQDPGQGLRLIYYSQIVNDFQKGDIAEGYSVSREKKESFPLTVTSAQKNPTAFYLCASSKPGQGFANTEAFFGQGTRLTVV.

The chain employs TRBV4-1 and TRBJ1-4; TRBD1 might be the D (5 bases). Germline V gene lookup returns CDR1 MGHRA and CDR2 YSYEKL. The length of the CDR3 is 18 residues. Between the trimmed V and J ends, which lost 4 bases and 7 bases, there was a span of 25 bases. The CDR3 here is CASSLLPVRGGISEKLFF. DNA for the CDR3: TGCGCCAGCAGCCTCCTCCCGGTACGTGGGGGGATCTCTGAAAAACTGTTTTTT.

The rearrangement links TRBV10-2 to TRBJ2-5; 8 nucleotides agree with TRBD1. CDR3 length: 15 residues. J lost 4 bases, V lost 0 bases, and 4 bases had no gene match. CDR1 is WSHSY and CDR2 is SAAADI in the germline V gene. CDR3 amino acids: CASSESWTGSETQYF. In DNA, the CDR3 is TGCGCCAGCAGTGAGTCGTGGACAGGGTCAGAGACCCAGTACTTC.

There are a few counts of this clone. This sequence joins TRBV5-4 and TRBJ2-7, with a tentative D call TRBD1 (6 bases). Germline V CDR1 and CDR2: SGHNT, YYREEE (reference sequence). Trimming removed 1 base at V and 0 bases at J, with 14 bases between. CDR3 size: 16 residues. DNA of the CDR3: TGTGCCAGCAGCTTGCTTGAGGACAGAAGCTCCTACGAGCAGTACTTC. Protein: CASSLLEDRSSYEQYF.

This chain uses TRBV2 with TRBJ2-5, with D perhaps TRBD2 (6 bases). The ends were cut back, 0 bases at V and 0 bases at J, with 23 bases in the middle. The germline CDR1 and CDR2 sequences are SNHLY and FYNNEI. The CDR3 covers 20 residues. The CDR3 DNA follows: TGTGCCAGCAGTGAAGCGCTTCTAGGTAGCGGAATAACGTACCAAGAGACCCAGTACTTC. Translation: CASSEALLGSGITYQETQYF.

The chain has TRBV7-2 and TRBJ2-3; 8 nucleotides line up with TRBD2. This CDR3 spans 16 amino acids. Trimming took 5 bases from V and 0 from J; bases not matched to a gene: 7. CDR1 is SGHTA, CDR2 FQGNSA, per germline. The CDR3 here is CASSRLAGTSTDTQYF. The CDR3 DNA follows: TGTGCCAGCAGCCGCTTAGCGGGGACTAGCACAGATACGCAGTATTTT.